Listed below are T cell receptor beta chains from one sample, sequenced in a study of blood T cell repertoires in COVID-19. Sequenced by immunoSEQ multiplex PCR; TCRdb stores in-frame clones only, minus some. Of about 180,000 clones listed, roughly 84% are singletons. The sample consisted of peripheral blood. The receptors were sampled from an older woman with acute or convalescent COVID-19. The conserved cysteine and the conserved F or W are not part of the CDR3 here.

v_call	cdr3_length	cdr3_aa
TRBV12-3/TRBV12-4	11	ASSFKLPYEQY
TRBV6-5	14	ASSYSRSSYNSPLH
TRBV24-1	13	ATSEAGHSGNTIY
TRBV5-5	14	ASSLALAGGQETQY
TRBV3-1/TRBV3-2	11	ASSPVRDYGYT
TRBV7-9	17	ASSFYMGDADGRNQPQH
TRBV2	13	ASSVRQNSNQPQH
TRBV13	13	ASSLYGQGAWEQY
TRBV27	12	ASRMTGLAYGYT
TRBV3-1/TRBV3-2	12	ASSPRTGTTPLH
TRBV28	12	ASGTGGLSTEAF
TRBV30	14	AWRRRDSSYNSPLH